Listed below are T cell receptor beta chains from one sample, sequenced in a study of control samples from healthy donors and cancer patients. Assay: immunoSEQ multiplex PCR; the TCRdb copy retains only in-frame clones and omits some. The sample lists about 250,000 clones, around 80% occurring once. Specimen: PBMCs. All receptors come from a woman aged 60 to 75 with lung cancer. Each CDR3 is given with its conserved first and last residue. D genes are given only for firm matches. Clone size is given for some rows only: seen once, a few or many times, or a class if the clone is expanded.

j_gene,d_gene,abundance,v_gene,CDR3nt,CDR3aa
TRBJ2-5,NA,NA,TRBV5-1,TGCGCCAGCAGCCCGTACACCCGGGGACGGGAGACCCAGTACTTC,CASSPYTRGRETQYF
TRBJ2-7,TRBD2,NA,TRBV3-1/TRBV3-2,TGTGCCAGCAGCCAGGGACTAGCGGGGATGTCGTACGAGCAGTACTTC,CASSQGLAGMSYEQYF
TRBJ2-3,TRBD2,NA,TRBV2,TGTGCCAGCAGTGTTAGACTAGCGGGAGGGGGCGATACGCAGTATTTT,CASSVRLAGGGDTQYF
TRBJ1-6,TRBD1,NA,TRBV27,TGTGCCACCTGGACAGGGGGCGGTTCACCCCTCCACTTT,CATWTGGGSPLHF
TRBJ2-5,NA,NA,TRBV9,TGTGCCAGCAGCGTCCAGGCGGACCAAGAGACCCAGTACTTC,CASSVQADQETQYF
TRBJ1-2,NA,NA,TRBV2,TGTGCCAGCAGTGCCCCGGGGGGGCCGTTCTTAGGCTACACCTTC,CASSAPGGPFLGYTF
TRBJ1-1,NA,NA,TRBV2,TGTGCCAGCAGTGATCAGGCCTTGAACACTGAAGCTTTCTTT,CASSDQALNTEAFF
TRBJ2-4,NA,many,TRBV5-4,TGTGCCAGCAGCTTCTCCGGAGTGATCGACATTCAGTACTTC,CASSFSGVIDIQYF
TRBJ2-7,NA,NA,TRBV5-1,TGCGCCAGCACACGAGACACGCCAGGGGAGCAGTACTTC,CASTRDTPGEQYF
TRBJ2-1,NA,NA,TRBV4-1,TGCGCCAGCAGCCAAGTATCCGGGGGATGGACCTACAATGAGCAGTTCTTC,CASSQVSGGWTYNEQFF
TRBJ2-7,NA,NA,TRBV5-1,TGCGCCAGCAGCTTTACAGGCAACTACGAGCAGTGCTTC,CASSFTGNYEQCF
TRBJ2-1,NA,NA,TRBV28,TGTGCCAGCAGTTTAGAGGTAGGGTCCCGTCCGGAATTATACAATGAGCAGTTCTTC,CASSLEVGSRPELYNEQFF
TRBJ2-1,NA,NA,TRBV7-2,TGTGCCAGCAGCTTACGAGGAGGTTCCCAAGGCAGTGAGCAGTTCTTC,CASSLRGGSQGSEQFF
TRBJ2-4,NA,NA,TRBV6-5,TGTGCCAGCACTGGAAACATTCAGTACTTC,CASTGNIQYF
TRBJ1-2,NA,NA,TRBV12-3/TRBV12-4,TGTGCCAGCAGTTTCGACTTCTATGGCTACACCTTC,CASSFDFYGYTF
TRBJ1-4,TRBD1,NA,TRBV9,TGTGCCAGCAGCGTACGACCGGGACAGGGCCCCGAAAAACTGTTTTTT,CASSVRPGQGPEKLFF
TRBJ1-2,NA,few,TRBV4-1,TGCGCCAGCAGCCAAGATTCGGACGGCTATGGCTACACCTTC,CASSQDSDGYGYTF
TRBJ2-7,NA,once,TRBV24-1,TGTGCCACCAGTGCGGAAGACGAGCAGTACTTC,CATSAEDEQYF
TRBJ2-1,NA,NA,TRBV2,TGTGCCAGCTTGTACAACCCATCCTACAATGAGCAGTTCTTC,CASLYNPSYNEQFF
TRBJ2-2,NA,NA,TRBV10-2,TGCGCCAGCAGTGACCCTTCGGAGGCGAACACCGGGGAGCTGTTTTTT,CASSDPSEANTGELFF
TRBJ2-1,NA,NA,TRBV5-5,TGTGCCAGCAGCTTGTCCGGTGTGGCCTACAATGAGCAGTTCTTC,CASSLSGVAYNEQFF
TRBJ2-7,NA,NA,TRBV5-1,TGCGCCAGCAGCTTTACAGCCCGGGACGAGCAGTACTTC,CASSFTARDEQYF
TRBJ2-2,TRBD2,NA,TRBV5-1,TGCGCCAGCAGCCCAGAACTAGCGGGGTACACCGGGGAGCTGTTTTTT,CASSPELAGYTGELFF
TRBJ2-4,NA,once,TRBV21-1,TGTGCCAGCAGCAAAGAAGTGGGCGGGACGCCGGTAGGCAAAAACATTCAGTACTTC,CASSKEVGGTPVGKNIQYF
TRBJ1-2,NA,few,TRBV9,TGTGCCAGCAGCGTAGGAGGAGATGGCTACACCTTC,CASSVGGDGYTF
TRBJ2-7,TRBD2,NA,TRBV3-1/TRBV3-2,TGTGCCAGCAGCGATCCCGGGACTAGCGGGACCCCCTACGAGCAGTACTTC,CASSDPGTSGTPYEQYF
TRBJ2-3,TRBD1,once,TRBV10-2,TGCGCCAACAATCCTACAGGGGACACAGATACGCAGTATTTT,CANNPTGDTDTQYF
TRBJ2-7,TRBD1,once,TRBV18,TGTGCCAGCTCAGACGACAGGGGGAACTACGAGCAGTACTTC,CASSDDRGNYEQYF